These 25 T cell receptor beta chains came from one sample sequenced in a study of cytomegalovirus exposure and HLA in healthy donors. PCR employed 60 Vbeta and 13 Jbeta primers. Profiling relied on immunoSEQ multiplex PCR, and the TCRdb table lists in-frame clones only, not all of them. The data contain 190,000 or so clones, about 80% of them seen just once; the ten biggest clones take up under 0.75%. The sequencing sample was made of PBMCs. These receptor sequences come from a boy aged 5-17 years in good health and CMV-seronegative.

V usage is TRBV15 and J usage is TRBJ1-5; D unclear. CDR3 size: 16 residues. Germline V gives CDR1 LNHNV, CDR2 YYDKDF (reference sequence). V lost 3 bases, J lost 0 bases, and 12 bases lay in between. CDR3 residues: CATSRYEGASNQPQHF. The CDR3 DNA is TGTGCCACCAGCAGGTACGAGGGAGCTAGCAATCAGCCCCAGCATTTT.

The chain couples TRBV6-6 to TRBJ2-2; D possibly corresponds to TRBD2 (6 bases). The ends were cut back, 0 bases at V and 6 bases at J, with 11 bases in the middle. Germline V lookup: CDR1 MNHNY, CDR2 SVGAGI (reference sequence). The CDR3 runs 15 residues. The chain's CDR3 is CASSYSFPGAGELFF. The CDR3 coding sequence is TGTGCCAGCAGTTACTCTTTCCCGGGGGCCGGGGAGCTGTTTTTT.

This sequence joins TRBV2 and TRBJ2-7, with 8 nucleotides matching TRBD1. V was clipped by 8 bases and J by 6 bases; unmatched bases: 9. Germline-derived CDR1 and CDR2 are SNHLY and FYNNEI. CDR3 length equals 13 residues. The CDR3 region is CASFGQGSPEQYF. In nucleotides, the CDR3 is TGTGCCAGCTTCGGACAGGGTTCCCCCGAGCAGTACTTC.

This chain joins TRBV6-1 and TRBJ2-7, with a tentative D call TRBD1 (5 bases). CDR1 MNHNS and CDR2 SASEGT come from the germline V gene. V lost 6 bases, J lost 2 bases, and 11 bases lay in between. The CDR3 has 13 amino acids. CDR3 sequence reads: CASRQAPAYEQYF. DNA of the CDR3: TGTGCCAGCAGACAGGCACCAGCCTACGAGCAGTACTTC.

This chain joins TRBV7-3 and TRBJ2-6; D gene ambiguous. CDR3 length equals 14 residues. V was clipped by 7 bases and J by 1 base, with 8 bases between them. Germline loops: CDR1 SGHTA, CDR2 FQGTGA. The CDR3 is CASTQNSGANVLTF. In DNA, the CDR3 is TGTGCCAGCACCCAGAATTCTGGGGCCAACGTCCTGACTTTC.

This clone was counted only a few times. The CDR3 loop is CASSARWATTEAFF. The CDR3 nucleotides are TGTGCCAGCAGTGCCCGGTGGGCGACCACTGAAGCTTTCTTT. The gene calls are TRBV25-1 and TRBJ1-1; no clear D gene. This CDR3 region has 14 residues. The germline V and J ends were trimmed by 4 bases and 4 bases, with 13 bases remaining between them. Germline CDR1 and CDR2: MGHDK and SYGVNS.

This clone came up a few times. The V call is TRBV11-2, the J call TRBJ1-1; TRBD1 might be the D (6 bases). The CDR3 loop spans 16 amino acids. CDR1 is SGHAT and CDR2 is FQNNGV in the germline V gene. V was clipped by 1 base and J by 0 bases, with 12 bases between them. CDR3 DNA sequence: TGTGCCAGCAGCTTAGTTTTCACAGGGATGAACACTGAAGCTTTCTTT. Its protein is CASSLVFTGMNTEAFF.

The chain employs TRBV19 and TRBJ1-1, with TRBD1 as a possible D gene (6 bases). This CDR3 has 15 residues. Trimming shortened V by 4 bases and J by 3 bases, and 15 bases separated the two germline ends. The germline V gene encodes CDR1 LNHDA and CDR2 SQIVND (reference sequence). In DNA form, the CDR3 reads TGTGCCAGTAGTACCCAACAGGGAATCGACACTGAAGCTTTCTTT. Residues: CASSTQQGIDTEAFF.

The chain recombines TRBV9 with TRBJ2-2; 11 bases line up with TRBD1. Trimming removed 5 bases from V and 7 bases from J; junction bases left unmatched: 10. Germline V gives CDR1 SGDLS, CDR2 YYNGEE. This CDR3 spans 16 amino acids. CDR3 DNA sequence: TGTGCCAGCAGTCCACTCGGGACAGGGGGTTTCGGGGAGCTGTTTTTT. Protein product: CASSPLGTGGFGELFF.

The chain uses TRBV4-1 and TRBJ2-2; 12 positions agree with TRBD2. This CDR3 contains 19 residues. Germline V gene sequence: CDR1 MGHRA, CDR2 YSYEKL. With 5 bases clipped from V and 2 bases from J, the junction kept 12 bases outside the gene matches. Here the CDR3 DNA reads TGCGCCAGCAGCGGCTCTAGCGGGGGGGCCGGTGGAAACACCGGGGAGCTGTTTTTT. Its translation: CASSGSSGGAGGNTGELFF.

The rearrangement links TRBV5-4 to TRBJ2-6; the D is unclear. Germline values: CDR1 SGHNT, CDR2 YYREEE (reference sequence). This CDR3 has 14 amino acids. The V gene lost 5 bases and the J gene lost 4 bases, with 10 bases spanning the gap. The CDR3 loop is CASRPRTGANVLTF. The CDR3 coding sequence is TGTGCCAGCAGACCTAGAACCGGGGCCAACGTCCTGACTTTC.

This clone occurred once. This chain links TRBV6-1 with TRBJ1-3, with D possibly being TRBD1 (5 bases). The germline CDR1 and CDR2 sequences are MNHNS and SASEGT. V dropped 8 bases and J dropped 2 bases, with 16 bases sitting between them. CDR3 size: 15 residues. This CDR3 reads CASGARQATGNTIYF. The CDR3 DNA sequence: TGTGCCAGCGGGGCTCGGCAGGCGACTGGAAACACCATATATTTT.

This chain uses TRBV5-1 with TRBJ2-5, with a weak D call TRBD2 (5 bases). Germline V gives CDR1 SGHRS, CDR2 YFSETQ. The length of the CDR3 is 14 residues. V dropped 4 bases and J dropped 5 bases, with 15 bases sitting between them. The DNA for the CDR3 is TGCGCCAGCAGCCCCACGACGGGGTGGGAGACCCAGTACTTC. This codes for CASSPTTGWETQYF.

The V gene is TRBV6-5, the J gene TRBJ1-2, with 8 positions matching TRBD1. The CDR3 is 13 amino acids. Trimming at V came to 3 bases and at J to 7 bases, leaving 4 bases not matched to a gene. CDR1 is MNHEY, CDR2 SVGAGI, per germline. CDR3 in amino acids: CASSYGQGLGYTF. CDR3 nucleotide sequence: TGTGCCAGCAGTTATGGACAGGGACTTGGCTACACCTTC.

The chain joins TRBV6-5 to TRBJ2-7; possibly TRBD1 for D (6 bases). The germline V gene has CDR1 MNHEY and CDR2 SVGAGI. The V end lost 2 bases, the J end lost 2 bases, and 16 bases lay between the germline ends. The length of the CDR3 is 16 residues. The CDR3, as DNA: TGTGCCAGCAGTTACGCTACAGGGCACAACCCCTACGAGCAGTACTTC. Translating it yields CASSYATGHNPYEQYF.

J is TRBJ2-2 and V is TRBV29-1; TRBD1 matches 9 bases. Trimming took 0 bases from V and 7 from J; bases not matched to a gene: 9. Germline V lookup: CDR1 SQVTM, CDR2 ANQGSEA. The CDR3 extends over 16 amino acids. The CDR3 DNA reads TGCAGCGTTGAAGATCCTGTGGGACAGGGTTACGGGGAGCTGTTTTTT. Protein sequence: CSVEDPVGQGYGELFF.

The genes are TRBV19 and TRBJ2-1, with TRBD1 identical over 7 bases. V was clipped by 3 bases and J by 0 bases; unmatched bases: 5. Germline V gene sequence: CDR1 LNHDA, CDR2 SQIVND (reference sequence). The CDR3 has 16 amino acids. In DNA, the CDR3 is TGTGCCAGTAGTATCCACCGACAGGGCTCCTACAATGAGCAGTTCTTC. Its translation: CASSIHRQGSYNEQFF. The variable domain in full, with the rest retrieved from reference TRBV19 and TRBJ2-1, is DGGITQSPKYLFRKEGQNVTLSCEQNLNHDAMYWYRQDPGQGLRLIYYSQIVNDFQKGDIAEGYSVSREKKESFPLTVTSAQKNPTAFYLCASSIHRQGSYNEQFFGPGTRLTVL.

The chain combines TRBV7-3 with TRBJ2-3, with D possibly being TRBD2 (5 bases). CDR1 and CDR2 (germline): SGHTA, FQGTGA. The ends were cut back, 1 base at V and 1 base at J, with 12 bases in the middle. The CDR3 totals 16 residues. In DNA form, the CDR3 reads TGTGCCAGCAGCTTAAAAGGGAGCGTCGGCACAGATACGCAGTATTTT. This encodes CASSLKGSVGTDTQYF.

To note about this clone: Sequence at one end of the junction differs from germline and may be a read error. The chain couples TRBV27 to TRBJ1-1; 10 bases fit TRBD1. There are 15 residues in the CDR3. From germline, CDR1 is MNHEY and CDR2 SMNVEV (reference sequence). This CDR3 is CAGSFDRGPNTEAFF. The CDR3 region has the DNA TGTGCCGGCAGTTTCGACAGGGGGCCGAACACTGAAGCTTTCTTT.

For this clone: The junction shows a germline mismatch at one end, possibly a read error. The rearrangement joins TRBV6-1 to TRBJ2-4; D is uncertain. The germline V gene has CDR1 MNHNS and CDR2 SASEGT. The CDR3 consists of 12 residues. CDR3 nucleotide sequence: TGTGCCAGCAGTGAAGCGAGAAAAGTCCGGGACTTC. Translation: CASSEARKVRDF.

The chain couples TRBV27 to TRBJ1-6, with D uncertain. This CDR3 comprises 14 residues. Germline V lookup: CDR1 MNHEY, CDR2 SMNVEV (reference sequence). V was clipped by 7 bases and J by 7 bases, with 14 bases between them. This CDR3 reads CASTLNGLNSPLHF. In nucleotides, the CDR3 is TGTGCCAGCACTCTTAATGGCTTGAATTCACCCCTCCACTTT.

CDR3 region: CARNRNEQFF. The CDR3 nucleotides are TGTGCCAGAAATCGGAATGAGCAGTTCTTC. The rearrangement uses TRBV9 and TRBJ2-1; D gene unclear. The CDR3 has 10 residues. CDR1 and CDR2 (germline): SGDLS, YYNGEE. Trimming shortened V by 8 bases and J by 7 bases, and 7 bases separated the two germline ends.

This clone was detected once. The chain joins TRBV13 to TRBJ1-2, with D tentatively TRBD1 (5 bases). Trimming removed 3 bases from V and 1 base from J, with 12 bases in between. The CDR3 sequence is 15 residues long. Germline CDR1 and CDR2: PRHDT and FYEKMQ (reference sequence). CDR3 nucleotides: TGTGCCAGCAGCTTCGTTGGGGGGGGTAACTATGGCTACACCTTC. This translates into CASSFVGGGNYGYTF.

This clone appeared a few times. The J gene is TRBJ2-1, the V gene TRBV2, with 7 bases lining up with TRBD1. From germline, CDR1 is SNHLY and CDR2 FYNNEI. J was trimmed by 0 bases and V by 8 bases; bases with no gene match: 7. The CDR3 loop spans 15 amino acids. The CDR3 DNA sequence: TGTGCCAGCCGAAGGACAGGCAGCTCCTACAATGAGCAGTTCTTC. This encodes CASRRTGSSYNEQFF.

Concerning this clone: Other nucleotide sequences from this sample produce the same CDR3. The chain joins TRBV9 to TRBJ1-2, with D maybe TRBD1 (5 bases). The CDR3 loop spans 13 amino acids. The germline gives CDR1 SGDLS, CDR2 YYNGEE. With 0 bases removed from V and 8 bases from J, the gap between germline ends came to 11 bases. Here the CDR3 reads CASSVGGVGGYTF. In DNA form, the CDR3 reads TGTGCCAGCAGCGTAGGGGGGGTCGGGGGCTACACCTTC. Based on the CDR3 plus reference TRBV9 and TRBJ1-2, the full variable domain is DSGVTQTPKHLITATGQRVTLRCSPRSGDLSVYWYQQSLDQGLQFLIQYYNGEERAKGNILERFSAQQFPDLHSELNLSSLELGDSALYFCASSVGGVGGYTFGSGTRLTVV.